One sample yielded the 17 T cell receptor beta chains listed below, sequenced in a study of T cell responses to AZD1222 COVID-19 vaccine. TCRdb's copy holds only in-frame clones and misses some; the assay was immunoSEQ multiplex PCR. Of around 99,000 clones in the sample, 90% to 95% were seen once. Here the sequenced sample was peripheral blood, taken on day 0 of AZD1222 vaccination. The receptors here all came from an adult in good health.

The rearrangement uses TRBV6-1 and TRBJ2-1; D uncertain. Germline CDR1 reads MNHNS; CDR2 reads SASEGT. The CDR3 sequence is 13 residues long. V lost 3 bases and J lost 15, with 18 bases in between. CDR3 region: CASSEIPSSGMFF. As DNA, the CDR3 is TGTGCCAGCAGTGAGATACCGTCCAGTGGTATGTTCTTC.

The chain employs TRBV5-1 and TRBJ2-5; TRBD1 might be the D (5 bases). Germline loops: CDR1 SGHRS, CDR2 YFSETQ. The CDR3 sequence is 15 residues long. Between the trimmed V and J ends, which lost 1 base and 1 base, there was a span of 11 bases. CDR3 bases: TGCGCCAGCAGCTTGAGGGGTCAATTCCAAGAGACCCAGTACTTC. Translation: CASSLRGQFQETQYF. Supplemented by reference TRBV5-1 and TRBJ2-5, the full variable domain reads KAGVTQTPRYLIKTRGQQVTLSCSPISGHRSVSWYQQTPGQGLQFLFEYFSETQRNKGNFPGRFSGRQFSNSRSEMNVSTLELGDSALYLCASSLRGQFQETQYFGPGTRLLVL.

This clone was found a few times. The CDR3 nucleotides read TGCAGTGCTAGTACTAGCGGGATGTCCTACAATGAGCAGTTCTTC. It codes for CSASTSGMSYNEQFF. This chain links TRBV20-1 with TRBJ2-1; 10 bases line up with TRBD2. The CDR3 runs to 15 residues. The V segment lost 3 bases and the J segment 1 base; nucleotides outside the gene matches: 3. CDR1 and CDR2 from the germline V gene are DFQATT and SNEGSKA (reference sequence).

The sample holds one count of this clone. The chain has TRBV27 and TRBJ1-3, with D possibly being TRBD1 (5 bases). The V gene lost 3 bases and the J gene lost 0 bases, with 9 bases spanning the gap. Germline CDR1 MNHEY, CDR2 SMNVEV (reference sequence). The CDR3 is made up of 15 amino acids. This CDR3 is CASSFSGSSGNTIYF. The CDR3 DNA reads TGTGCCAGCAGTTTTTCAGGGTCCTCTGGAAACACCATATATTTT.

The V gene is TRBV6-5, the J gene TRBJ2-3; 9 nucleotides line up with TRBD1. CDR1 is MNHEY and CDR2 is SVGAGI in the germline V gene. The V and J ends lost 2 bases and 5 bases, in that order; junction bases with no gene match: 5. The CDR3 contains 15 residues. CDR3 nucleotides: TGTGCCAGCAGTTACGTTTGGGGACAGGGAGATACGCAGTATTTT. The encoded protein is CASSYVWGQGDTQYF.

This chain links TRBV10-3 with TRBJ1-1; D gene uncertain. CDR3 length: 11 residues. With 3 bases removed from V and 8 bases from J, the gap between germline ends came to 7 bases. Germline V gene lookup returns CDR1 ENHRY and CDR2 SYGVKD. The CDR3 loop reads CAISDRTEAFF. In DNA form, the CDR3 reads TGTGCCATCAGTGACCGTACCGAAGCTTTCTTT.

The chain is built from TRBV15 and TRBJ1-1; no reliable D call. This CDR3 has 13 amino acids. Germline CDR1 is LNHNV and CDR2 is YYDKDF (reference sequence). The ends were cut back, 8 bases at V and 1 base at J, with 11 bases in the middle. As DNA, the CDR3 is TGTGCCACCCAACCCGTCGCGAACACTGAAGCTTTCTTT. It is translated as CATQPVANTEAFF.

This chain links TRBV5-1 with TRBJ1-5; D perhaps matches TRBD1 (5 bases). CDR1 is SGHRS, CDR2 YFSETQ, per germline. The V gene lost 2 bases and the J gene lost 4 bases, with 10 bases spanning the gap. The CDR3 is made up of 14 amino acids. As DNA, the CDR3 is TGCGCCAGCAGCTTACAAGGGGAGAATCAGCCCCAGCATTTT. It translates to CASSLQGENQPQHF. Using reference TRBV5-1 and TRBJ1-5 for the parts outside the CDR3, the full variable domain is KAGVTQTPRYLIKTRGQQVTLSCSPISGHRSVSWYQQTPGQGLQFLFEYFSETQRNKGNFPGRFSGRQFSNSRSEMNVSTLELGDSALYLCASSLQGENQPQHFGDGTRLSIL.

This clone was picked up one time. This chain links TRBV19 with TRBJ2-7; 8 nucleotides line up with TRBD2. From germline, CDR1 is LNHDA and CDR2 SQIVND (reference sequence). The V gene end was trimmed by 6 bases and the J gene end by 2 bases; junction bases not matched to a gene: 6. The CDR3 runs to 14 residues. The CDR3 nucleotides read TGTGCCAGTAGCCCGCAGCGGGAGCCCTACGAGCAGTACTTC. It translates to CASSPQREPYEQYF.

The CDR3 sequence: CASSVSQSSYEQYF. The CDR3 DNA follows: TGTGCCAGCTCCGTCTCCCAGAGCTCCTACGAGCAGTACTTC. The rearrangement uses TRBV2 and TRBJ2-7; no definite D call. Germline V CDR1 and CDR2: SNHLY, FYNNEI. V lost 8 bases, J lost 0 bases, and 14 bases lay in between. CDR3 size: 14 residues.

The chain carries TRBV6-1 and TRBJ2-1, with a possible D match to TRBD2 (6 bases). The CDR3 is made up of 14 amino acids. The germline gives CDR1 MNHNS, CDR2 SASEGT. With 2 bases removed from V and 9 bases from J, the gap between germline ends came to 14 bases. CDR3 DNA: TGTGCCAGCAGTGAACTGGACCGCGGGACTGAGCAGTTCTTC. Its translation: CASSELDRGTEQFF.

The chain combines TRBV2 with TRBJ1-5, with D possibly matching TRBD1 (6 bases). Germline V gene lookup returns CDR1 SNHLY and CDR2 FYNNEI. There are 14 residues in the CDR3. V dropped 6 bases and J dropped 2 bases, with 11 bases sitting between them. The CDR3 loop reads CASSRQEGNQPQHF. CDR3 nucleotides: TGTGCCAGCAGCCGACAGGAGGGCAATCAGCCCCAGCATTTT.

The genes are TRBV7-8 and TRBJ2-7; maybe TRBD2 (6 bases). The V and J ends lost 4 bases and 0 bases respectively, with 16 bases between them. From germline, CDR1 is SGHVS and CDR2 FQNEAQ. The CDR3 is 16 amino acids. CDR3 nucleotide sequence: TGTGCCAGCAGCTCCCGGAGGGTGTCAGGCTCCTACGAGCAGTACTTC. It translates to CASSSRRVSGSYEQYF. The full variable domain, in which reference TRBV7-8 and TRBJ2-7 provide the parts outside the CDR3, is GAGVSQSPRYKVAKRGQDVALRCDPISGHVSLFWYQQALGQGPEFLTYFQNEAQLDKSGLPSDRFFAERPEGSVSTLKIQRTQQEDSAVYLCASSSRRVSGSYEQYFGPGTRLTVT.

The chain recombines TRBV24-1 with TRBJ2-1; the D gene could be TRBD1 or TRBD2 (5 bases each). The CDR3 extends over 15 amino acids. Trimming removed 3 bases at V and 4 bases at J, with 12 bases between. Per germline, CDR1 KGHDR and CDR2 SFDVKD. DNA of the CDR3: TGTGCCACCAGTGATCGCCGGGGCGGTTACAATGAGCAGTTCTTC. This encodes CATSDRRGGYNEQFF.

V usage is TRBV6-5 and J usage is TRBJ2-3; the D gene is possibly TRBD2 (5 bases). The germline V gene has CDR1 MNHEY and CDR2 SVGAGI. Trimming removed 7 bases at V and 6 bases at J, with 11 bases between. CDR3 size: 12 residues. DNA of the CDR3: TGTGCCAGCACTAGCACCGCGGATACGCAGTATTTT. It yields the protein CASTSTADTQYF.

Here the CDR3 DNA reads TGCAGCGGGAGACAGGGGGACGCTGAAGCTTTCTTT. Its protein product is CSGRQGDAEAFF. This chain connects TRBV29-1 to TRBJ1-1; 9 positions agree with TRBD1. Germline trimming cut 7 bases from V and 6 bases from J; bases unmatched to any gene: 6. The CDR3 is 12 residues long. Germline loops: CDR1 SQVTM, CDR2 ANQGSEA.

This clone was picked up one time. The rearrangement links TRBV9 to TRBJ2-2; TRBD2 is a possible D gene (6 bases). V was trimmed by 0 bases and J by 6 bases, leaving 15 bases between them. CDR1 and CDR2 from the germline V gene are SGDLS and YYNGEE. This CDR3 is 16 amino acids long. The DNA of the CDR3 is TGTGCCAGCAGCGTAGTGGTGGGGGGAACTTCCGGGGAGCTGTTTTTT. The encoded protein is CASSVVVGGTSGELFF.